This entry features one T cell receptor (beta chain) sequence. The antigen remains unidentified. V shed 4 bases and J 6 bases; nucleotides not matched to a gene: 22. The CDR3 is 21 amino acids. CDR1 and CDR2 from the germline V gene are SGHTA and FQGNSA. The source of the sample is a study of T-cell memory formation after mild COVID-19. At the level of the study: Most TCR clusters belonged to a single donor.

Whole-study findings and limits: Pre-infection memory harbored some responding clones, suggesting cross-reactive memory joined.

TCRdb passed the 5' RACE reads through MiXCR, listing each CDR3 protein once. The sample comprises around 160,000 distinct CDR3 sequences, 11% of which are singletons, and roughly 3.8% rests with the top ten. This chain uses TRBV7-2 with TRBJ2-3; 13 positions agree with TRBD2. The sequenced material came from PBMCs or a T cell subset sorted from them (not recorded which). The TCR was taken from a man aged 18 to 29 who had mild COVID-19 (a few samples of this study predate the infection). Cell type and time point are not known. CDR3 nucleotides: TGTGCCAGCAGCTACCGGCCGGGACTAGCGGGGCGCTCGGGTTCCTGGGATACGCAGTATTTT. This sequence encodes CASSYRPGLAGRSGSWDTQYF.